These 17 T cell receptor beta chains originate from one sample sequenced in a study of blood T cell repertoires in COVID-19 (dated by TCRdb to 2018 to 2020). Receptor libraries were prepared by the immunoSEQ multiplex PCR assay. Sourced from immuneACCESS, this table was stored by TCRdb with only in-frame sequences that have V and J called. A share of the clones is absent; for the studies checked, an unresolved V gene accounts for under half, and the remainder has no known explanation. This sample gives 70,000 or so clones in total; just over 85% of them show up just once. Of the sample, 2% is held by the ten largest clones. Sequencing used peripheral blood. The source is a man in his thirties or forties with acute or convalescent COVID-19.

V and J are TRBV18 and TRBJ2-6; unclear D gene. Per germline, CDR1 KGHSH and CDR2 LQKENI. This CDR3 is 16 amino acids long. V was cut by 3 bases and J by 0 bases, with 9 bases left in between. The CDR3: CASSPHPSSGANVLTF. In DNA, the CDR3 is TGTGCCAGCTCACCTCATCCGAGCTCTGGGGCCAACGTCCTGACTTTC.

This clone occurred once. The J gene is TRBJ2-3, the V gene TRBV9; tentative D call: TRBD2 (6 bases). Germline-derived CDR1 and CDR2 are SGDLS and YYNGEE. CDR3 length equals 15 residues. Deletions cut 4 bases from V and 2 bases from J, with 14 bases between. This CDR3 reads CASSPSGQYTDTQYF. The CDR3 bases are TGTGCCAGCAGCCCCAGCGGGCAGTACACAGATACGCAGTATTTT.

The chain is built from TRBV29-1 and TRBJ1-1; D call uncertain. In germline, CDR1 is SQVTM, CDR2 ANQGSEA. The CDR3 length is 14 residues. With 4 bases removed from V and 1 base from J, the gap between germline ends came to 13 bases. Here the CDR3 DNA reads TGCAGCGTTGTTTTGAGGGCACCGAACACTGAAGCTTTCTTT. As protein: CSVVLRAPNTEAFF.

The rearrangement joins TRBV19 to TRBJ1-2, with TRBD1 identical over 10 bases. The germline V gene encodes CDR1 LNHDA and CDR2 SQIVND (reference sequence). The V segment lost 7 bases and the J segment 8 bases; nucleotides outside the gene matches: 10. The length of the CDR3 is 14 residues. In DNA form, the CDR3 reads TGTGCCAGTACCCCCCCCGGGACAGGGGTGGGCTACACCTTC. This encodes CASTPPGTGVGYTF.

The CDR3 sequence is CASSLSFTAGGVEAFF. The DNA for the CDR3 is TGCGCCAGCAGCTTGAGTTTTACGGCAGGGGGCGTTGAAGCTTTCTTT. The J gene is TRBJ1-1, the V gene TRBV5-1; 8 positions match TRBD1. The length of the CDR3 is 16 residues. V lost 1 base and J lost 7; bases outside the gene matches: 12. Per germline, CDR1 SGHRS and CDR2 YFSETQ.

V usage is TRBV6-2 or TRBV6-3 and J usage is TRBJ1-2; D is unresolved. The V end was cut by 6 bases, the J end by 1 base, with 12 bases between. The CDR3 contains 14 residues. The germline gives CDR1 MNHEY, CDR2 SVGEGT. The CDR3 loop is CASSPLDNNYGYTF. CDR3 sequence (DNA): TGTGCCAGCAGCCCCCTCGACAATAACTATGGCTACACCTTC.

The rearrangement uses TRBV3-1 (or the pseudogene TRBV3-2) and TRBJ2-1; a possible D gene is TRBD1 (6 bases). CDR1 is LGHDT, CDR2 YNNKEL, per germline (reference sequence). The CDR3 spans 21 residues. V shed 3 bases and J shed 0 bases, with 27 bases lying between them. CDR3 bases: TGTGCCAGCAGCCATGGTCCTGTGGGACATTTATCTATCAGCTCCTACAATGAGCAGTTCTTC. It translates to CASSHGPVGHLSISSYNEQFF.

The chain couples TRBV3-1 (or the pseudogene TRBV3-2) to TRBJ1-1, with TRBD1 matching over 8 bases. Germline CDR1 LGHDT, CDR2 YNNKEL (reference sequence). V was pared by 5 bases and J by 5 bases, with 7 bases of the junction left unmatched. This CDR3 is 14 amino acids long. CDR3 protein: CASSTLDRGTEAFF. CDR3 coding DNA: TGTGCCAGCAGCACCCTCGACAGGGGTACTGAAGCTTTCTTT.

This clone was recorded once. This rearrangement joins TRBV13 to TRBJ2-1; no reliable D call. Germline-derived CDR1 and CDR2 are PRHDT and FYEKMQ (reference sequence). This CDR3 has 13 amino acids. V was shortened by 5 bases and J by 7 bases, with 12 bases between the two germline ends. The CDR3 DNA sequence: TGTGCCAGCAGCGCGCGGTACCTTAATGAGCAGTTCTTC. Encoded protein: CASSARYLNEQFF. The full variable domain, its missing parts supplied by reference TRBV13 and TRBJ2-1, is AAGVIQSPRHLIKEKRETATLKCYPIPRHDTVYWYQQGPGQDPQFLISFYEKMQSDKGSIPDRFSAQQFSDYHSELNMSSLELGDSALYFCASSARYLNEQFFGPGTRLTVL.

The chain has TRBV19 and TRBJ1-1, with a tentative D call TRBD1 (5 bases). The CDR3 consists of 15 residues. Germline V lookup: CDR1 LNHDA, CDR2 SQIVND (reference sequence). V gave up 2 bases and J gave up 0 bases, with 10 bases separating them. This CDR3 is CASSISSRVNTEAFF. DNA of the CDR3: TGTGCCAGTAGTATATCCTCCAGGGTGAACACTGAAGCTTTCTTT.

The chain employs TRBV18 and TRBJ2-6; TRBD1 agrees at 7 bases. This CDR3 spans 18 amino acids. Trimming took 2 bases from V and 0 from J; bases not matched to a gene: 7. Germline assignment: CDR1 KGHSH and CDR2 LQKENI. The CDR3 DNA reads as TGTGCCAGCTCACCAGCCGGGACAGTATTCTCTGGGGCCAACGTCCTGACTTTC. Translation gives CASSPAGTVFSGANVLTF.

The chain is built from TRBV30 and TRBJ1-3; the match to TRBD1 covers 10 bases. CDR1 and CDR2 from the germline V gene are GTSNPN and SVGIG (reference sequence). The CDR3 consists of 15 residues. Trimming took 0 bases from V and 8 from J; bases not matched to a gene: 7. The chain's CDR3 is CAWSVHGTGADTIYF. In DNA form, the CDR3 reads TGTGCCTGGAGTGTACATGGGACAGGGGCCGACACCATATATTTT.

The CDR3 region is CASSVGQRTDTQYF. CDR3 sequence (DNA): TGTGCCAGCAGCGTAGGACAGAGGACAGATACGCAGTATTTT. The chain is built from TRBV9 and TRBJ2-3; possible D gene TRBD1, 5 bases. The germline V and J ends were trimmed by 0 bases and 3 bases, with 8 bases remaining between them. The germline gives CDR1 SGDLS, CDR2 YYNGEE. This CDR3 is built from 14 residues.

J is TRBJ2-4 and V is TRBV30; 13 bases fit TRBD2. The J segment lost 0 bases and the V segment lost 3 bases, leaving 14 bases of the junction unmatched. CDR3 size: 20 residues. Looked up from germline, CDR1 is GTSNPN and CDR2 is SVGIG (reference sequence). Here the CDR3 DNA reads TGTGCCTGGAGCACAAGTAGACGCGGGACTAGCGGGGAAGCCAAAAACATTCAGTACTTC. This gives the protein CAWSTSRRGTSGEAKNIQYF.

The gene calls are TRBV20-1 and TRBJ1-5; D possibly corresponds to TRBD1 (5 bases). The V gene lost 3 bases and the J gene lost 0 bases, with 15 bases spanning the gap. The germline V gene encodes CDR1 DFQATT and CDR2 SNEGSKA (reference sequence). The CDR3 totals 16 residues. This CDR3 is CSASSDSYYSNQPQHF. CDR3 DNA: TGCAGTGCTAGTTCCGACAGCTATTATAGCAATCAGCCCCAGCATTTT.

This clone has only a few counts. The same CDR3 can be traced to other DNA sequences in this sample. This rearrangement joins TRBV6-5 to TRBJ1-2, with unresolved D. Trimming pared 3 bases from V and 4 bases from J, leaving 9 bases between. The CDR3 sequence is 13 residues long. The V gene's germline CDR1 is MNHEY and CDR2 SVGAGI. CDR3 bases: TGTGCCAGCAGTTATGAGGGATTCTATGGCTACACCTTC. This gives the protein CASSYEGFYGYTF.

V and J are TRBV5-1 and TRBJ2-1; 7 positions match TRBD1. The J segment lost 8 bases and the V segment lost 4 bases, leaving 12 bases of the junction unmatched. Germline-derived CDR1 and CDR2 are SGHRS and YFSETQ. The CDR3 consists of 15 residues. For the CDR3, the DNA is TGCGCCAGCAGCAGGCAGGGGGATAAAGTCGATGAGCAGTTCTTC. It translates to CASSRQGDKVDEQFF.